This T cell receptor beta chain is drawn from a study of tumor-infiltrating lymphocytes in localized non-small cell lung cancer. Turning to the study itself: From each patient, both tumor and uninvolved lung, non-adjacent to tumor, were sampled.

Germline values: CDR1 LNHNV, CDR2 YYDKDF (reference sequence). V shed 1 base and J shed 7 bases, with 14 bases lying between them. This CDR3 comprises 16 residues. The data were produced by immunoSEQ multiplex PCR, yet TCRdb's version contains in-frame clones alone and is incomplete. Of some 14,000 clones detected, about two thirds appear once; the ten largest clones hold over 20%. The V call is TRBV15, the J call TRBJ1-6; no clear D gene. This sequence was found in a human donor with non-small cell lung cancer. Sample: uninvolved lung tissue not adjacent to the tumor. The CDR3 sequence: CATSRGRVVRNSPLHF. As DNA, the CDR3 is TGTGCCACCAGCAGAGGGAGGGTAGTTCGGAATTCACCCCTCCACTTT. The whole variable domain, filled in from reference TRBV15 and TRBJ1-6, reads DAMVIQNPRYQVTQFGKPVTLSCSQTLNHNVMYWYQQKSSQAPKLLFHYYDKDFNNEADTPDNFQSRRPNTSFCFLDIRSPGLGDTAMYLCATSRGRVVRNSPLHFGNGTRLTVT.